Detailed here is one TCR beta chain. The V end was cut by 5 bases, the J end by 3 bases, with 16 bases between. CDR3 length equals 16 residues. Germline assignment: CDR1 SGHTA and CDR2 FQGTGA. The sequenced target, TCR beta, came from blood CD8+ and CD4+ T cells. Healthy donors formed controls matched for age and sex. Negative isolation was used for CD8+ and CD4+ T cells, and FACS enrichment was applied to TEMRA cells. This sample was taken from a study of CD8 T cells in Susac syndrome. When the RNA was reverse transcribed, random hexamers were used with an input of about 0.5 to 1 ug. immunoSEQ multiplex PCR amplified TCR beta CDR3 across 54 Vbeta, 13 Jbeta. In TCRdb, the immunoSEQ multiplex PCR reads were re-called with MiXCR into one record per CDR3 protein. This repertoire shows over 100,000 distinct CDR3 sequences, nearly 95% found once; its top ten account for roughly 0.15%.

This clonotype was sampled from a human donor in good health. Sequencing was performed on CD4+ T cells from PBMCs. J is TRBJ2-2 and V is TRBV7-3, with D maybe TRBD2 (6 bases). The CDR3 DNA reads TGTGCCAGCAGCCTCCGCGGGGACGGGTACACCGGGGAGCTGTTTTTT. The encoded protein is CASSLRGDGYTGELFF. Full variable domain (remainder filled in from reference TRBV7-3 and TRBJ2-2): GAGVSQTPSNKVTEKGKYVELRCDPISGHTALYWYRQSLGQGPEFLIYFQGTGAADDSGLPNDRFFAVRPEGSVSTLKIQRTERGDSAVYLCASSLRGDGYTGELFFGEGSRLTVL.